Sequencing of this T cell receptor beta chain was carried out in a study of T cell responses to AZD1222 COVID-19 vaccine. Findings and caveats of the study: Across the whole spike, CD4 TCRs peaked at regions 160-218 and 743-854. Just a handful of AZD1222 recipients tested seropositive at baseline.

Note on this clone: Antigen unknown.

The germline V gene has CDR1 SQVTM and CDR2 ANQGSEA. The CDR3 consists of 12 residues. The ends lost 7 bases at V and 5 bases at J; junction bases unmatched: 6. Assay used: immunoSEQ multiplex PCR; TCRdb lists only in-frame clones, some missing. The sample holds approximately 110,000 clones, 75% to 90% seen once. Source: peripheral blood, taken 28 days after the second AZD1222 dose. This chain uses TRBV29-1 with TRBJ2-7; 9 bases agree with TRBD2. The TCR originated in an adult who received the AZD1222 COVID-19 vaccine. The CDR3, as DNA: TGCAGCGCCGGGCGGGGGGGTGACGAGCAGTACTTC. Protein product: CSAGRGGDEQYF.